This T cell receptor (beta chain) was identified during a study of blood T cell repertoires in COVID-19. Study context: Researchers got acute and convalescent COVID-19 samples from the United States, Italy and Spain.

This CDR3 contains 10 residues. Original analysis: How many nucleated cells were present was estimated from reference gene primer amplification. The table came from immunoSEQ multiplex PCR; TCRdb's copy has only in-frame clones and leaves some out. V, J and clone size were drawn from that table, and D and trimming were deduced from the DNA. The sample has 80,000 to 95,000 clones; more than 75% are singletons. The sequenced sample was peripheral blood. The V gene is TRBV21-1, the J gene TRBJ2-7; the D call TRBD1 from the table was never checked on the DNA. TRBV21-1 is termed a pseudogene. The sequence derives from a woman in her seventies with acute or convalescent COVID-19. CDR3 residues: CLTGTYEQYV. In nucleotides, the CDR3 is TGTCTCACAGGGACCTACGAGCAGTACGTC.